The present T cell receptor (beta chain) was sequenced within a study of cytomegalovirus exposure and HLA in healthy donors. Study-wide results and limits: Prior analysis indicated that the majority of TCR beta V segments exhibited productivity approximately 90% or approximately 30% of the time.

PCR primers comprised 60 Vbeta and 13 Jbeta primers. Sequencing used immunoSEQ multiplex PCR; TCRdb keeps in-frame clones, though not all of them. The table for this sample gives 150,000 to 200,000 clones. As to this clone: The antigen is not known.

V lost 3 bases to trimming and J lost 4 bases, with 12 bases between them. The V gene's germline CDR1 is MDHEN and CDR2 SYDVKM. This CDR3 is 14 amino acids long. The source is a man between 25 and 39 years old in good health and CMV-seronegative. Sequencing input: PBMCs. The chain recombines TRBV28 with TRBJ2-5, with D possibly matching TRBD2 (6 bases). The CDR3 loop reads CASSLLWRGETQYF. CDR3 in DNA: TGTGCCAGCAGTTTGCTTTGGAGGGGAGAGACCCAGTACTTC. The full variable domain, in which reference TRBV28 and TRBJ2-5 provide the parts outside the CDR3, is DVKVTQSSRYLVKRTGEKVFLECVQDMDHENMFWYRQDPGLGLRLIYFSYDVKMKEKGDIPEGYSVSREKKERFSLILESASTNQTSMYLCASSLLWRGETQYFGPGTRLLVL.